This T cell receptor beta chain was sequenced during a study of T-cell memory formation after mild COVID-19. Study as a whole: In these data, TCR clusters were largely donor specific. Notes on the study in general: Shrinking CD4+ clones resided mostly in CM and EM, and CD8+ ones in EMRA.

Germline CDR1 reads LGHNA; CDR2 reads YNFKEQ. The CDR3 has 16 residues. Trimming removed 0 bases from V and 3 bases from J, with 15 bases in between. On this clonotype itself: Its antigen is unidentified.

TCRdb reprocessed the 5' RACE reads with MiXCR, giving one entry per CDR3 protein. The sample contains hundreds of thousands of distinct CDR3 sequences, over 25% of which appear only once. This sequence was found in an adult woman who had mild COVID-19 (a few samples of this study predate the infection). Cell type and time point are not known. The J gene is TRBJ2-7, the V gene TRBV4-2; D is perhaps TRBD1 or TRBD2 (7 bases each). Sequencing was done on a sample of PBMCs or a T cell subset sorted from them (not recorded which). The CDR3 spells CASSQDRGLAVYEQYF. CDR3 DNA sequence: TGTGCCAGCAGCCAAGATAGGGGGCTAGCGGTCTACGAGCAGTACTTC.